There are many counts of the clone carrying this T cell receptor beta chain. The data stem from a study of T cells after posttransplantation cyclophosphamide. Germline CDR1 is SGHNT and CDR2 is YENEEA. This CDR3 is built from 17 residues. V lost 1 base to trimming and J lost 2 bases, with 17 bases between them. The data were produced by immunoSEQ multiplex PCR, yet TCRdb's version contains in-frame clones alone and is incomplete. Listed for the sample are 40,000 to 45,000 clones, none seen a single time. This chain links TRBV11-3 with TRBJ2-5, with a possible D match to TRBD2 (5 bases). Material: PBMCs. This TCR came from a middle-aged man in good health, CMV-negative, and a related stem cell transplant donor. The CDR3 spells CASSLGFSGTPQETQYF. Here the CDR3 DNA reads TGTGCCAGCAGCTTAGGCTTCAGCGGAACTCCGCAAGAGACCCAGTACTTC.